The next 28 T cell receptor beta chains were all read from a single sample in a study of T cell responses to AZD1222 COVID-19 vaccine. Clones were sequenced by immunoSEQ multiplex PCR, and TCRdb holds only the in-frame ones, with some missing. Here the sample spans more than 85,000 clones, 65% to 90% being singletons. This sample comprised peripheral blood, obtained on day 0 of AZD1222 vaccination. The receptors were gathered from an adult in good health.

The chain links TRBV11-2 to TRBJ2-7; D is uncertain. CDR3 length: 16 amino acids. Germline CDR1 reads SGHAT; CDR2 reads FQNNGV. Trimming left V 4 bases short and J 2 bases short, with 18 bases between. Written as DNA, the CDR3 is TGTGCCAGCAGCTCGAGTGGTAGACTTTCACCCTACGAGCAGTACTTC. It encodes CASSSSGRLSPYEQYF.

The CDR3 loop is CATSDGRKTPTDTQYF. Here the CDR3 DNA reads TGTGCCACCAGTGATGGGCGAAAGACCCCCACAGATACGCAGTATTTT. The chain joins TRBV24-1 to TRBJ2-3, with D hard to call. Germline V gene lookup returns CDR1 KGHDR and CDR2 SFDVKD. CDR3 length: 16 amino acids. V lost 3 bases and J lost 2, with 14 bases in between.

V gene TRBV28 combines with J gene TRBJ2-7, with TRBD1 identical over 9 bases. Germline CDR1 and CDR2: MDHEN and SYDVKM. The CDR3 runs to 15 residues. With V trimmed by 5 bases and J by 3 bases, 8 bases remained unmatched. The CDR3 DNA sequence: TGTGCCAGCAGTAAAGCCCCGGGACAGGGCTACGAGCAGTACTTC. This gives the protein CASSKAPGQGYEQYF.

The chain is built from TRBV18 and TRBJ1-4; D is possibly TRBD1 (5 bases). The V and J ends lost 1 base and 3 bases respectively, with 15 bases between them. The CDR3 covers 17 residues. Germline assignment: CDR1 KGHSH and CDR2 LQKENI. CDR3 residues: CASSPLGDSGANEKLFF. The DNA of the CDR3 is TGTGCCAGCTCACCACTTGGAGACAGCGGGGCTAATGAAAAACTGTTTTTT.

To note about this clone: The junction departs from germline at one end; a sequencing error may be responsible. The gene calls are TRBV7-9 and TRBJ2-1; 7 bases fit TRBD2. Per germline, CDR1 SEHNR and CDR2 FQNEAQ (reference sequence). The CDR3 has 15 amino acids. The CDR3 here is CASRLAGLGDNEQFF. The CDR3, as DNA: TGTGCCAGCAGGTTAGCGGGCTTGGGTGACAATGAGCAGTTCTTC.

V gene TRBV5-6 combines with J gene TRBJ1-2; perhaps TRBD1 as D (5 bases). The V end lost 1 base, the J end lost 7 bases, and 11 bases lay between the germline ends. From germline, CDR1 is SGHDT and CDR2 YYEEEE. The CDR3 is 13 amino acids. The DNA of the CDR3 is TGTGCCAGCAGCTTGAGGCAGGGTGGTGGCTACACCTTC. It specifies CASSLRQGGGYTF.

The chain employs TRBV6-5 and TRBJ2-7, with D hard to call. Germline assignment: CDR1 MNHEY and CDR2 SVGAGI. The ends were cut back, 0 bases at V and 7 bases at J, with 7 bases in the middle. CDR3 size: 12 residues. The CDR3 region has the DNA TGTGCCAGCAGTTACTCGATCGGGGAGCAGTACTTC. This gives the protein CASSYSIGEQYF.

V gene TRBV28 combines with J gene TRBJ1-1; D unresolved. CDR1 is MDHEN, CDR2 SYDVKM, per germline. The CDR3 length is 12 residues. Trimming took 5 bases from V and 1 from J, leaving 5 bases between them. The CDR3 nucleotides read TGTGCCAGCAGTACAGAGAACACTGAAGCTTTCTTT. Translated, it gives CASSTENTEAFF.

The J gene is TRBJ1-4, the V gene TRBV28; maybe TRBD1 (6 bases). CDR3 length: 14 residues. V was clipped by 6 bases and J by 0 bases, with 8 bases between them. Looked up from germline, CDR1 is MDHEN and CDR2 is SYDVKM. CDR3 residues: CASREGATNEKLFF. DNA of the CDR3: TGTGCCAGCAGGGAGGGGGCAACTAATGAAAAACTGTTTTTT.

The V call is TRBV9, the J call TRBJ1-6; D is possibly TRBD1 (5 bases). CDR1 and CDR2 (germline): SGDLS, YYNGEE. This CDR3 is 15 amino acids long. V was trimmed by 0 bases and J by 6 bases, leaving 10 bases between them. The CDR3 nucleotides are TGTGCCAGCAGCGTAGCACGGGGCGGTAATTCACCCCTCCACTTT. This translates into CASSVARGGNSPLHF.

This chain links TRBV25-1 with TRBJ1-4; TRBD1 matches 11 bases. V was clipped by 0 bases and J by 8 bases; unmatched bases: 5. CDR1 is MGHDK and CDR2 is SYGVNS in the germline V gene. The CDR3 has 16 residues. In DNA form, the CDR3 reads TGTGCCAGCAGTGAATATCGGGGACAGGGGGACGAAAAACTGTTTTTT. This gives the protein CASSEYRGQGDEKLFF.

V usage is TRBV4-2 and J usage is TRBJ2-1, with 11 bases aligning to TRBD1. V gave up 2 bases and J gave up 3 bases; unmatched junction bases: 9. The CDR3 is 18 amino acids. Germline values: CDR1 LGHNA, CDR2 YNFKEQ. The DNA of the CDR3 is TGTGCCAGCAGCCAATTGGACAGGGGGCCCGATAACTACAATGAGCAGTTCTTC. Amino acid sequence: CASSQLDRGPDNYNEQFF.

This clone was recorded only once. The genes are TRBV5-1 and TRBJ2-7, with TRBD1 matching 7 bases. CDR1 is SGHRS and CDR2 is YFSETQ in the germline V gene. Trimming removed 3 bases from V and 1 base from J; junction bases left unmatched: 1. The CDR3 covers 13 residues. CDR3 DNA sequence: TGCGCCAGCAGCTGGACAGGTTCCTACGAGCAGTACTTC. Encoded protein: CASSWTGSYEQYF. Together with reference TRBV5-1 and TRBJ2-7, the CDR3 gives the full variable domain: KAGVTQTPRYLIKTRGQQVTLSCSPISGHRSVSWYQQTPGQGLQFLFEYFSETQRNKGNFPGRFSGRQFSNSRSEMNVSTLELGDSALYLCASSWTGSYEQYFGPGTRLTVT.

The rearrangement uses TRBV19 and TRBJ2-5, with TRBD1 matching 9 bases. CDR1 and CDR2 (germline): LNHDA, SQIVND (reference sequence). J lost 4 bases, V lost 7 bases, and 4 bases had no gene match. The CDR3 extends over 13 amino acids. The CDR3 sequence: CASNRGQGETQYF. The CDR3 bases are TGTGCCAGTAACAGGGGGCAGGGAGAGACCCAGTACTTC.

This clone has just one count. This chain uses TRBV7-9 with TRBJ1-1; tentatively, D is TRBD1 (6 bases). The CDR3 is made up of 16 amino acids. Trimming cost V 5 bases and J 0 bases, with 16 bases left between them. Germline CDR1 and CDR2: SEHNR and FQNEAQ (reference sequence). The CDR3 sequence: CASSLGQLYVNTEAFF. The CDR3 DNA sequence: TGTGCCAGCAGCCTCGGACAGTTGTATGTGAACACTGAAGCTTTCTTT.

The CDR3 DNA sequence: TGTGCCAGCAGGTCCGGTAGCGGCTACTACGAGCAGTACTTC. It is translated as CASRSGSGYYEQYF. The chain recombines TRBV6-5 with TRBJ2-7; D may be TRBD2 (6 bases). Germline V CDR1 and CDR2: MNHEY, SVGAGI. Between the trimmed V and J ends, which lost 6 bases and 3 bases, there was a span of 15 bases. This CDR3 spans 14 amino acids.

The rearrangement links TRBV19 to TRBJ1-1; no reliable D call. Deletions cut 1 base from V and 7 bases from J, with 13 bases between. There are 14 residues in the CDR3. Germline-derived CDR1 and CDR2 are LNHDA and SQIVND (reference sequence). The CDR3 DNA follows: TGTGCCAGTAGTATAGGGGCCGCCGGAAATGAAGCTTTCTTT. It is translated as CASSIGAAGNEAFF.

This clone was seen only a few times. This chain links TRBV27 with TRBJ2-5, with D possibly TRBD2 on 6 matching bases. Trimming cost V 6 bases and J 1 base, with 15 bases left between them. Germline CDR1 MNHEY, CDR2 SMNVEV (reference sequence). There are 15 residues in the CDR3. The CDR3 spells CASSPGGRIQETQYF. CDR3 DNA sequence: TGTGCCAGCAGCCCCGGGGGACGGATCCAAGAGACCCAGTACTTC.

This chain uses TRBV3-1 (or the pseudogene TRBV3-2) with TRBJ2-3, with D hard to call. The germline V gene encodes CDR1 LGHDT and CDR2 YNNKEL (reference sequence). There are 16 residues in the CDR3. V was cut by 3 bases and J by 2 bases, with 15 bases left in between. The DNA of the CDR3 is TGTGCCAGCAGCCAGGGATTTCGAAAAAACACAGATACGCAGTATTTT. It specifies CASSQGFRKNTDTQYF.

The V and J genes are TRBV27 and TRBJ2-7; 10 bases fit TRBD1. Losses at the gene ends were 6 bases for V and 3 bases for J; bases not matched to a gene: 2. Germline V gene sequence: CDR1 MNHEY, CDR2 SMNVEV (reference sequence). The CDR3 is made up of 13 amino acids. The chain's CDR3 is CASSGDRGYEQYF. CDR3 bases: TGTGCCAGCAGCGGGGACAGGGGCTACGAGCAGTACTTC.

This sequence joins TRBV7-2 and TRBJ2-1, with D uncertain. This CDR3 comprises 13 residues. Germline V gene sequence: CDR1 SGHTA, CDR2 FQGNSA. V was cut by 2 bases and J by 7 bases, with 9 bases left in between. Here the CDR3 DNA reads TGTGCCAGCAGCTTACCAGAGATGAATGAGCAGTTCTTC. Amino acids: CASSLPEMNEQFF.

The chain uses TRBV11-1 and TRBJ2-7; D could derive from TRBD1 or TRBD2 (6 bases each). Trimming cost V 5 bases and J 3 bases, with 17 bases left between them. Germline-derived CDR1 and CDR2 are SGHAT and FQDESV (reference sequence). The CDR3 runs 15 residues. CDR3 nucleotides: TGTGCCAGCAGCCGAGACTCGGGGGCCCACTACGAGCAGTACTTC. Its translation: CASSRDSGAHYEQYF. Full variable domain (outside the CDR3, taken from reference TRBV11-1 and TRBJ2-7): EAEVAQSPRYKITEKSQAVAFWCDPISGHATLYWYRQILGQGPELLVQFQDESVVDDSQLPKDRFSAERLKGVDSTLKIQPAELGDSAMYLCASSRDSGAHYEQYFGPGTRLTVT.

The chain couples TRBV5-1 to TRBJ2-1; 9 nucleotides line up with TRBD2. The trim removed 4 bases at V and 2 bases at J, leaving 4 bases unmatched. CDR1 and CDR2 (germline): SGHRS, YFSETQ. The CDR3 sequence is 15 residues long. For the CDR3, the DNA is TGCGCCAGCAGCCGTCTAGCGGGACCCTACAATGAGCAGTTCTTC. It yields the protein CASSRLAGPYNEQFF.

The J gene is TRBJ1-1, the V gene TRBV24-1; TRBD1 matches 9 bases. Germline V gives CDR1 KGHDR, CDR2 SFDVKD. The CDR3 totals 14 residues. J was trimmed by 5 bases and V by 5 bases; bases with no gene match: 5. The CDR3 loop reads CATSAGTGRTEAFF. The CDR3 DNA reads as TGTGCCACCAGTGCCGGGACAGGGCGAACTGAAGCTTTCTTT.

Turning to this clone: An end of the junction differs from the germline gene, which may be a read error. This chain connects TRBV7-6 to TRBJ2-1, with 7 bases fitting TRBD2. Germline-derived CDR1 and CDR2 are SGHVS and FNYEAQ. The length of the CDR3 is 17 residues. DNA of the CDR3: TGTGCCAGCGGCTTAGCTTCGGCGGGAGAGGCCTACAATGAGCAGTTCTTC. This encodes CASGLASAGEAYNEQFF.

This sequence joins TRBV7-2 and TRBJ2-7, with 8 bases lining up with TRBD2. The V segment lost 4 bases and the J segment 6 bases; nucleotides outside the gene matches: 14. The CDR3 is 16 amino acids. The V gene's germline CDR1 is SGHTA and CDR2 FQGNSA. CDR3 nucleotide sequence: TGTGCCAGCAGCTCGGGCCCGGGGACTAGGAGGAGCGAGCAGTACTTC. It is translated as CASSSGPGTRRSEQYF.

The CDR3 is CASSNQGSYGYTF. CDR3 nucleotides: TGTGCCAGCAGCAATCAGGGGAGCTATGGCTACACCTTC. The chain carries TRBV5-4 and TRBJ1-2; D is perhaps TRBD1 (6 bases). Trimming removed 4 bases at V and 4 bases at J, with 11 bases between. Germline CDR1 reads SGHNT; CDR2 reads YYREEE (reference sequence). The CDR3 runs to 13 residues.

The chain employs TRBV10-3 and TRBJ2-3; 8 bases are a match to TRBD1. CDR1 is ENHRY, CDR2 SYGVKD, per germline. V was clipped by 5 bases and J by 4 bases; unmatched bases: 11. CDR3 size: 16 residues. CDR3 bases: TGTGCCATCAGTCCCAACCCACAGGGGGAGGCAGATACGCAGTATTTT. Residues: CAISPNPQGEADTQYF.